This T cell receptor (beta chain) was recovered during a study of identical twins. The CDR3 is 14 amino acids. V gave up 5 bases and J gave up 0 bases; unmatched junction bases: 3. Study-wide results and caveats: Memory repertoires lacked the insertion deficit that abundant cord blood beta clonotypes showed. Out-of-frame alpha sequences common to twins were enriched for low generation probability.

There were only healthy Caucasians among the donors. There are many counts of this clonotype. Its antigen is as yet unknown. Addition of a universal primer site occurred through template switching, and cDNA carried unique molecular identifiers. TCRdb ran MiXCR on the 5' RACE reads and lists one entry per CDR3 protein. The sample contains approximately 690,000 distinct CDR3 sequences, 6.1% of which appear only once. The origin of this receptor is a man younger than 35 in good health. The V gene is TRBV12-3 or TRBV12-4, the J gene TRBJ2-5, with 7 nucleotides matching TRBD1. The sample was naive T cells sorted from blood. The DNA of the CDR3 is TGTGCCAGCAGTCCCGACAGGGACCAAGAGACCCAGTACTTC. Translating it yields CASSPDRDQETQYF.